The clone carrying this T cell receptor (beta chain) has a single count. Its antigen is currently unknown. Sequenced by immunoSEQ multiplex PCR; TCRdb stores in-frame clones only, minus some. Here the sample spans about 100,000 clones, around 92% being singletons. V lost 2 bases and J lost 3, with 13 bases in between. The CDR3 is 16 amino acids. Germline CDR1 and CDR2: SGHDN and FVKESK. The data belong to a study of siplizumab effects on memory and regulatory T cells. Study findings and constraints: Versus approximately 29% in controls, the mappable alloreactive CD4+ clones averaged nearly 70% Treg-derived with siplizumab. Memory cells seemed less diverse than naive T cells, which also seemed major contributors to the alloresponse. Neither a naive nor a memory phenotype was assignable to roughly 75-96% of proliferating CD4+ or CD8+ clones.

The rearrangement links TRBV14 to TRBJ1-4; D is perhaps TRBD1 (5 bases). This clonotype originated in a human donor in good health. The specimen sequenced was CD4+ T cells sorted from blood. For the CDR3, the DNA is TGTGCCAGCAGCCAATTAACGGGGGAGTCTAATGAAAAACTGTTTTTT. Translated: CASSQLTGESNEKLFF.